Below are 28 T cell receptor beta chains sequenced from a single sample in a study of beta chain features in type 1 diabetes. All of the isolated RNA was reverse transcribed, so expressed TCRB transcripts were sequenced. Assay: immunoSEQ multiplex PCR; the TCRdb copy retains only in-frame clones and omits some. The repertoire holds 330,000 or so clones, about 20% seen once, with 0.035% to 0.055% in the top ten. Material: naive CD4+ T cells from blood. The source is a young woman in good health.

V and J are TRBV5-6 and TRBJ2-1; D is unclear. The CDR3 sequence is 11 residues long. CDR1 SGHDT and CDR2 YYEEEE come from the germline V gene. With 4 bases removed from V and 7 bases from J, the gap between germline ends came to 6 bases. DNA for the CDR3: TGTGCCAGCAGCCTAGGAAATGAGCAGTTCTTC. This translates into CASSLGNEQFF.

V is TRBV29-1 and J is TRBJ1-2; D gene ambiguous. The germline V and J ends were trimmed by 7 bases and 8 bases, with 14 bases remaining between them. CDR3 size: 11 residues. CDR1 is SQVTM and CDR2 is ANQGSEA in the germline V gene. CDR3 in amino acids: CSGAGVSGYTF. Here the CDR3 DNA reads TGCAGCGGGGCCGGCGTCTCGGGCTACACCTTC.

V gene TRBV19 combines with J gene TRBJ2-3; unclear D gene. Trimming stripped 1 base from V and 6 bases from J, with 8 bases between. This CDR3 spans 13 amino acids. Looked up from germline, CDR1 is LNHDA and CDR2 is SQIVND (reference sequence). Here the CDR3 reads CASSIGPKDTQYF. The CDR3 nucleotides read TGTGCCAGTAGTATAGGGCCGAAGGATACGCAGTATTTT. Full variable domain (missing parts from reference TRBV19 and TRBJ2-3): DGGITQSPKYLFRKEGQNVTLSCEQNLNHDAMYWYRQDPGQGLRLIYYSQIVNDFQKGDIAEGYSVSREKKESFPLTVTSAQKNPTAFYLCASSIGPKDTQYFGPGTRLTVL.

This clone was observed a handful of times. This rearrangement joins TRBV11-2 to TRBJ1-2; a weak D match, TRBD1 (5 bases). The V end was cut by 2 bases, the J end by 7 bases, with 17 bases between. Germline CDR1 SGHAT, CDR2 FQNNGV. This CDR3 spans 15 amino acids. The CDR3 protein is CASSLTQVGGGGYTF. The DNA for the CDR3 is TGTGCCAGCAGCTTAACTCAGGTGGGGGGTGGTGGCTACACCTTC. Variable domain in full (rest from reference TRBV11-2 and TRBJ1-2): EAGVAQSPRYKIIEKRQSVAFWCNPISGHATLYWYQQILGQGPKLLIQFQNNGVVDDSQLPKDRFSAERLKGVDSTLKIQPAKLEDSAVYLCASSLTQVGGGGYTFGSGTRLTVV.

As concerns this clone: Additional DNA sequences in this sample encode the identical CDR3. CDR3 protein: CASSMGQIYEQYF. The CDR3 DNA reads as TGTGCCAGTAGTATGGGACAGATCTACGAGCAGTACTTC. The chain combines TRBV19 with TRBJ2-7, with 7 positions matching TRBD1. Per germline, CDR1 LNHDA and CDR2 SQIVND (reference sequence). V lost 3 bases to trimming and J lost 3 bases; unmatched junction nucleotides: 2. This CDR3 contains 13 residues. Variable domain in full (rest from reference TRBV19 and TRBJ2-7): DGGITQSPKYLFRKEGQNVTLSCEQNLNHDAMYWYRQDPGQGLRLIYYSQIVNDFQKGDIAEGYSVSREKKESFPLTVTSAQKNPTAFYLCASSMGQIYEQYFGPGTRLTVT.

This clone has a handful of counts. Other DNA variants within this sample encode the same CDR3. The CDR3 spells CASSVEGSNQPQHF. The CDR3 nucleotides are TGTGCCAGCAGCGTCGAGGGTTCCAATCAGCCCCAGCATTTT. The V gene is TRBV9, the J gene TRBJ1-5; D gene ambiguous. V lost 2 bases to trimming and J lost 3 bases, with 9 bases between them. The CDR3 consists of 14 residues. Germline values: CDR1 SGDLS, CDR2 YYNGEE.

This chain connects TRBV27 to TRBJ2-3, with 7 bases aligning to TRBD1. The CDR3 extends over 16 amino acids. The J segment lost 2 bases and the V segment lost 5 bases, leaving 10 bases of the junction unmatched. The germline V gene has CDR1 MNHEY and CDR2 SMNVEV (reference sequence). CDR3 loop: CASSPSTGPLTDTQYF. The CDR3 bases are TGTGCCAGCAGTCCCTCGACAGGGCCACTCACAGATACGCAGTATTTT.

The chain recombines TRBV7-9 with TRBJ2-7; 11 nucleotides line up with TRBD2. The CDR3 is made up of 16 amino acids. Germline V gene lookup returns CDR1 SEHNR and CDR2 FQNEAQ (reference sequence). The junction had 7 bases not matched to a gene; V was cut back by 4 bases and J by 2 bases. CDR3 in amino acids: CASSSGLAGGTYEQYF. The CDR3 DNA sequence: TGTGCCAGCAGCTCCGGACTAGCGGGCGGAACCTACGAGCAGTACTTC.

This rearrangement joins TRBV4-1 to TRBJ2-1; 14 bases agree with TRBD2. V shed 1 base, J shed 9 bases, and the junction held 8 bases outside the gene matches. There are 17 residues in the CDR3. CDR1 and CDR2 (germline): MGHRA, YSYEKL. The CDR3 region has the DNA TGCGCCAGCAGCCAAGGGTGGGGACTAGCGGGAGTGAGTGAGCAGTTCTTC. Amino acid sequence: CASSQGWGLAGVSEQFF.

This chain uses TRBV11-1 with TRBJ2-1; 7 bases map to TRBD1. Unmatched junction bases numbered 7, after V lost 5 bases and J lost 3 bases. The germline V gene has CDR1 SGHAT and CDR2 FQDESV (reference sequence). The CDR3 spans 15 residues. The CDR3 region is CASSPRDSSYNEQFF. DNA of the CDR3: TGTGCCAGCAGCCCCCGGGACAGCAGCTACAATGAGCAGTTCTTC.

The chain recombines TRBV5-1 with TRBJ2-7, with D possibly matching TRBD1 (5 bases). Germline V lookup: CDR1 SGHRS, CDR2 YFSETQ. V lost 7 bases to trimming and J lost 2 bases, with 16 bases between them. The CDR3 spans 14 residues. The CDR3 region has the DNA TGCGCCAGCGGATCGGCAGGGAACACCTACGAGCAGTACTTC. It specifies CASGSAGNTYEQYF.

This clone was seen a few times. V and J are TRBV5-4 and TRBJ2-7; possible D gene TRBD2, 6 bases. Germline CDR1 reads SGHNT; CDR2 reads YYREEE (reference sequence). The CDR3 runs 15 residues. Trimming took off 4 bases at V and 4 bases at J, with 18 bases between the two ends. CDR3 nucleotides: TGTGCCAGCAGCGCGGGTGGAGTGGCGGGGTACGAGCAGTACTTC. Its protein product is CASSAGGVAGYEQYF.

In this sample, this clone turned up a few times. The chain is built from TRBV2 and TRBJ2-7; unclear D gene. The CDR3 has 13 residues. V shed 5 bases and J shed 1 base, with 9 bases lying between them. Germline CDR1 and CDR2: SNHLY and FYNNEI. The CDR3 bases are TGTGCCAGCAGTATCGAGATTTCCTACGAGCAGTACTTC. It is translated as CASSIEISYEQYF.

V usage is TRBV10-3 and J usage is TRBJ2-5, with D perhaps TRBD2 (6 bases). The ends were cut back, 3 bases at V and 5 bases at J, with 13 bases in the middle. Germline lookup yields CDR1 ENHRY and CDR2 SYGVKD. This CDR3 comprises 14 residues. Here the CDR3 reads CAISDREGGETQYF. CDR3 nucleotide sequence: TGTGCCATCAGTGACAGGGAAGGAGGGGAGACCCAGTACTTC.

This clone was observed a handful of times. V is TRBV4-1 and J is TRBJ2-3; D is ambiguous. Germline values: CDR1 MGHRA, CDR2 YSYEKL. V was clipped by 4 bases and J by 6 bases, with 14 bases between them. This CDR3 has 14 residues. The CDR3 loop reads CASSPLTARDTQYF. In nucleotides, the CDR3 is TGCGCCAGCAGCCCCCTTACCGCTAGGGATACGCAGTATTTT.

This CDR3 is CASSSPGQMNTEAFF. CDR3 nucleotide sequence: TGTGCCAGTAGTTCGCCGGGACAAATGAACACTGAAGCTTTCTTT. The V and J genes are TRBV19 and TRBJ1-1, with D tentatively TRBD1 (6 bases). V lost 5 bases, J lost 0 bases, and 13 bases lay in between. The CDR3 runs 15 residues. Per the germline V gene, CDR1 is LNHDA and CDR2 is SQIVND (reference sequence).

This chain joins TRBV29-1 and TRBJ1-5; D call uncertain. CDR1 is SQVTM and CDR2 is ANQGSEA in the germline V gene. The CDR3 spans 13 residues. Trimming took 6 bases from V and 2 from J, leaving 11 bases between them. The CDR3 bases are TGCAGCGTCCTAGCTGGGGGCAATCAGCCCCAGCATTTT. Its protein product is CSVLAGGNQPQHF.

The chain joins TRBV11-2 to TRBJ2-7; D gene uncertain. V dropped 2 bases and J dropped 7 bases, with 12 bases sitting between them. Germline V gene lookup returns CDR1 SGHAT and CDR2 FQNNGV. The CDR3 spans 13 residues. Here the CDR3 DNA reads TGTGCCAGCAGCTTAACCCGAGGAAATGAGCAGTACTTC. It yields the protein CASSLTRGNEQYF.

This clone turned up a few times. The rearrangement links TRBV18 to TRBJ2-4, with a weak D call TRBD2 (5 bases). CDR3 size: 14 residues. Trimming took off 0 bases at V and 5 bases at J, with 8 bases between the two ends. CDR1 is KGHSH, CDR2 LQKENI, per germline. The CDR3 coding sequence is TGTGCCAGCTCACCACCGCTCGGGGAAAACATTCAGTACTTC. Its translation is CASSPPLGENIQYF.

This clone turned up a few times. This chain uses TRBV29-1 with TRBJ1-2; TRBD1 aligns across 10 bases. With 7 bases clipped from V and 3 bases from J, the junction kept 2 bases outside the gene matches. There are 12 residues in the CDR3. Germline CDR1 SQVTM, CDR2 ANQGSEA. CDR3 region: CSGGQGDYGYTF. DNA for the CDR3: TGCAGCGGCGGACAGGGGGACTATGGCTACACCTTC.

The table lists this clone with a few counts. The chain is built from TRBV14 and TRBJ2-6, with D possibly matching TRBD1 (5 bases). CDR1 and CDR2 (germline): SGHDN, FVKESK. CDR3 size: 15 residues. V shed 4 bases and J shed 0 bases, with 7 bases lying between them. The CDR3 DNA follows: TGTGCCAGCAGCCGCCAGGGCTCTGGGGCCAACGTCCTGACTTTC. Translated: CASSRQGSGANVLTF.

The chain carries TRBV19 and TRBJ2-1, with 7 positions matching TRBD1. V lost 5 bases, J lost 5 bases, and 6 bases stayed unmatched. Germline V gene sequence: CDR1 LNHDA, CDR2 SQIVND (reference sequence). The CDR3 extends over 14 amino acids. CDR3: CASSGRGFDNEQFF. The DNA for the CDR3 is TGTGCCAGTAGTGGCAGGGGGTTCGACAATGAGCAGTTCTTC.

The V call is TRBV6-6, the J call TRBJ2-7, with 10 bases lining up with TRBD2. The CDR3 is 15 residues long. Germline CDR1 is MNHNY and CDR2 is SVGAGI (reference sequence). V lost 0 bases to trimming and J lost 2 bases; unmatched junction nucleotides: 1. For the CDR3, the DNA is TGTGCCAGCAGTTACTCCCTAGCGGGGGCCTACGAGCAGTACTTC. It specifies CASSYSLAGAYEQYF.

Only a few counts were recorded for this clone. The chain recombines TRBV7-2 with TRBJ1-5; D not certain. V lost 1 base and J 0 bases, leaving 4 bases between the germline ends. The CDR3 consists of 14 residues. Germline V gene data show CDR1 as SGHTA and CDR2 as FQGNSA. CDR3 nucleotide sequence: TGTGCCAGCAGCTTAGATAATAGCAATCAGCCCCAGCATTTT. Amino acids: CASSLDNSNQPQHF.

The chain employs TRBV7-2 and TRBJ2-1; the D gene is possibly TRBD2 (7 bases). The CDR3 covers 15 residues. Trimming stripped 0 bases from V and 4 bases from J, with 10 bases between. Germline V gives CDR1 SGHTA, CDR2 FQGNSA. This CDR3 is CASSLAAGAYNEQFF. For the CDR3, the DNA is TGTGCCAGCAGCTTAGCCGCGGGGGCTTACAATGAGCAGTTCTTC.

This CDR3 is CASSLRTDIAKNIQYF. The CDR3 nucleotides read TGTGCCAGCAGCTTACGGACAGACATAGCCAAAAACATTCAGTACTTC. This rearrangement joins TRBV11-2 to TRBJ2-4, with D tentatively TRBD1 (6 bases). With 2 bases removed from V and 0 bases from J, the gap between germline ends came to 11 bases. The CDR3 has 16 amino acids. The germline CDR1 and CDR2 sequences are SGHAT and FQNNGV.

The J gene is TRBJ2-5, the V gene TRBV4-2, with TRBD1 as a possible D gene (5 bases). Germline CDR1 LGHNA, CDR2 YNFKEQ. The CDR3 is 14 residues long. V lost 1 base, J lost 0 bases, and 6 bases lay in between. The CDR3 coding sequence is TGTGCCAGCAGCCAAGGGACACACCAAGAGACCCAGTACTTC. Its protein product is CASSQGTHQETQYF.

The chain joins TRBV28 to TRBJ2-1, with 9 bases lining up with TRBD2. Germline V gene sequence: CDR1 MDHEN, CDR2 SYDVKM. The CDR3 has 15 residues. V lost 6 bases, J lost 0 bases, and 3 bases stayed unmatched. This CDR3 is CASSLSGGSYNEQFF. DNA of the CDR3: TGTGCCAGCAGCCTTAGCGGGGGCTCCTACAATGAGCAGTTCTTC.